This T cell receptor (beta chain) comes out of a study of a mutant IDH1 vaccine in newly diagnosed glioma (dated by TCRdb to the early 2020s). At the level of the whole study: Of the 25 to 40 treated patients, about 62% were male and 37.5% were female, and the mean age was approximately 40 years. Before enrollment, most patients had been given radiochemotherapy with temozolomide as standard therapy, while the rest had received either radiotherapy alone or temozolomide alone. Longitudinal TCRB deep sequencing was done for 25 treated patients, wherever samples were available for exploratory analyses. Six visits were used for peripheral blood collection: V03 (baseline), V05, V07, V10, V12 and V13. Points the paper makes about the study in general: Across multiple MHC alleles, vaccine-induced immune responses were seen in 90% to 95% of patients. Selection of PBMC samples for TCRB deep sequencing was based on availability. According to the authors, sample limitations meant that analyses of patient blood samples could not be reproduced. Pseudoprogression seemed to be unrelated to changes in the top peripheral T cell clonotypes found by TCRB sequencing.

The sample's time point label is to be understood as: baseline, week 1 (first vaccination visit). Reading the label with the study, this specimen's treatment or condition is: pre-vaccination baseline after standard-of-care therapy. Newly diagnosed WHO grade 3 or 4 IDH1-mutant astrocytomas showing loss of nuclear ATRX were present in the donors. The samples were drawn from NOA16, a multicentre, single-arm, open-label phase I trial in Germany that tested a mutant IDH1 peptide vaccine in humans for the first time. Visit V03 blood draws served as the baseline sample for immunogenicity testing. Genomic DNA for TCRB sequencing was extracted from EDTA blood using the DNeasy Blood and Tissue Kit. Libraries were built with the immunoSEQ multiplex PCR assay. The hsTCRB Kit was used according to the manufacturer's protocol to amplify rearranged TCR beta chain sequences. An Illumina MiSeq was used to sequence the TCRB libraries. The study's own analysis went as follows. The proprietary platform of the kit vendor was used for demultiplexing, trimming and gene mapping. This is the immuneACCESS table as TCRdb keeps it, with only in-frame sequences that have V and J called. A part of the clones is gone; compared with another copy, unresolved V genes explain less than half, and the rest is unexplained. V, J and clone size are taken as reported in that table, and D and trimming were inferred from the DNA itself. The sample yields 95,000 to 100,000 clones; about 90% were counted once. The ten largest clones represent roughly 0.54% of the sample.

To note about this clone: Its antigen target is currently unknown. Base qualities were left out, and no much larger clone turns up one base away.

The germline V gene yields MDHEN for CDR1 and SYDVKM for CDR2. CDR3 length: 14 amino acids, cysteine to phenylalanine. The kept DNA is CDR3 alone, 42 bases in frame from the first base. The V end loses 3 bases and the J end loses 6 bases, and a stretch of 12 bases separates them. This sequence was found in a woman aged 50 to 65 with glioma. This receptor chain uses TRBV28 and TRBJ1-5, with TRBD1 as a weak D call on 5 bases. Here the sequenced sample was PBMCs, taken from a glioma patient treated with radiotherapy, temozolomide or both. CDR3 loop: CASSLRVGGQPQHF. At the DNA level, the sequence is TGTGCCAGCAGTTTGCGGGTTGGGGGTCAGCCCCAGCATTTT.